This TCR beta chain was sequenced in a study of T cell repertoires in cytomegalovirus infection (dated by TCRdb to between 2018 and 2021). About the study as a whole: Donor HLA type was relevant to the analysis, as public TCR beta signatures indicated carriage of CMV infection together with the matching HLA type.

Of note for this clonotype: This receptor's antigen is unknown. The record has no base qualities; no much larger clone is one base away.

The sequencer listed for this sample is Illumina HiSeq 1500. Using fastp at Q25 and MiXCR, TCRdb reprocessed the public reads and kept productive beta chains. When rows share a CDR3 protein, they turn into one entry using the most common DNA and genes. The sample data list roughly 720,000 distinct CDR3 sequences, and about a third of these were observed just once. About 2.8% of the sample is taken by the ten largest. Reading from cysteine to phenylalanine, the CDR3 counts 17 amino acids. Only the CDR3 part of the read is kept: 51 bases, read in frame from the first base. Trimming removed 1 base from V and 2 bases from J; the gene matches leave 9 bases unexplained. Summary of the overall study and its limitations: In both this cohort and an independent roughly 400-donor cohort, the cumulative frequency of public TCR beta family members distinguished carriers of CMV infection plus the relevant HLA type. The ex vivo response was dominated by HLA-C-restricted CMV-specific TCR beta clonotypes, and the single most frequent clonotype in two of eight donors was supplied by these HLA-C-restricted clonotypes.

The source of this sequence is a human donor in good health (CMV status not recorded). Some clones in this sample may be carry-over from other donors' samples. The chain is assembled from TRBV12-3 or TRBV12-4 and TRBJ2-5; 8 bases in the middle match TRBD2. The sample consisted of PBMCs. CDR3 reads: CASSLEAGVPQQETQYF. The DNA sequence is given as TGTGCCAGCAGTTTAGAAGCGGGGGTCCCTCAACAAGAGACCCAGTACTTC.